These 7 T cell receptor beta chains were sequenced from one sample in a study of blood T cells in healthy people across ages. The second PCR ran about 6 to 11 cycles with a sample-barcoded 5' primer and J-beta primers. TCRdb passed the 5' RACE reads through MiXCR, listing each CDR3 protein once. Of hundreds of thousands of distinct CDR3 sequences in the sample, 40% to 50% were seen once. The sequenced sample was blood. The receptors were gathered from a man aged 55 to 70 in good health.

This clonotype was observed once. The CDR3: CASSQDNAIEQFF. DNA for the CDR3: TGTGCCAGCAGCCAAGATAACGCAATTGAGCAGTTCTTC. The chain carries TRBV4-2 and TRBJ2-1; D call uncertain. CDR1 is LGHNA and CDR2 is YNFKEQ in the germline V gene. Trimming removed 0 bases at V and 9 bases at J, with 9 bases between. The length of the CDR3 is 13 residues.

There are a few counts of this clonotype. The chain couples TRBV3-1 to TRBJ2-7, with a tentative D call TRBD2 (6 bases). V lost 4 bases, J lost 2 bases, and 15 bases lay in between. CDR1 and CDR2 (germline): LGHDT, YNNKEL (reference sequence). The CDR3 runs to 15 residues. In nucleotides, the CDR3 is TGTGCCAGCAGCCTTTACGGGGGAGCGGCCTACGAGCAGTACTTC. This gives the protein CASSLYGGAAYEQYF.

The chain links TRBV7-2 to TRBJ2-3; D is uncertain. CDR1 SGHTA and CDR2 FQGNSA come from the germline V gene. The CDR3 runs to 15 residues. The ends were cut back, 1 base at V and 3 bases at J, with 11 bases in the middle. In DNA form, the CDR3 reads TGTGCCAGCAGCTTAGTCGGCACACCAACAGATACGCAGTATTTT. Protein: CASSLVGTPTDTQYF.

The gene calls are TRBV5-1 and TRBJ2-3, with 9 bases identical to TRBD2. With V trimmed by 4 bases and J by 4 bases, 7 bases remained unmatched. The CDR3 runs to 15 residues. The germline gives CDR1 SGHRS, CDR2 YFSETQ. CDR3 amino acids: CASSPGLAIADTQYF. CDR3 nucleotides: TGCGCCAGCAGCCCGGGACTAGCTATCGCAGATACGCAGTATTTT.

This clonotype was counted only a few times. CDR3 in DNA: TGTGCCAGCAGCCGGGACAAAGGTGAAAAACTGTTTTTT. Translating gives CASSRDKGEKLFF. The chain combines TRBV27 with TRBJ1-4; weak D call: TRBD1 (6 bases). The CDR3 runs to 13 residues. Trimming shortened V by 6 bases and J by 7 bases, and 12 bases separated the two germline ends. In germline, CDR1 is MNHEY, CDR2 SMNVEV (reference sequence).

This rearrangement joins TRBV7-2 to TRBJ1-5, with 11 bases aligning to TRBD1. Per the germline V gene, CDR1 is SGHTA and CDR2 is FQGNSA. The CDR3 sequence is 17 residues long. The trim removed 5 bases at V and 6 bases at J, leaving 12 bases unmatched. The CDR3 DNA sequence: TGTGCCAGCAGCATCCAATGGACAGGGGGCAACGGTCAGCCCCAGCATTTT. Its protein is CASSIQWTGGNGQPQHF.

V is TRBV29-1 and J is TRBJ1-5; tentatively, D is TRBD1 (6 bases). CDR1 and CDR2 from the germline V gene are SQVTM and ANQGSEA. CDR3 length: 13 amino acids. Trimming shortened V by 6 bases and J by 6 bases, and 15 bases separated the two germline ends. The CDR3, as DNA: TGCAGCGTGAACACAGGGTTGGGTCAGCCCCAGCATTTT. Residues: CSVNTGLGQPQHF.